This TCR beta chain is drawn from a study of T cells in Graves' hyperthyroidism and ophthalmopathy. Study background: Peripheral blood draws took place at initial diagnosis, ahead of any treatment.

TCR beta CDR3 regions were amplified from RNA transcripts. In the first-round RT-PCR of the TCR CDR3, the HTBI primer set was used. TCRdb analysed the multiplex PCR reads with MiXCR anew, one entry per CDR3 protein. The sample lists more than 350,000 distinct CDR3 sequences; about 15% were seen once. Diagnoses used clinical symptoms, serum thyroxine and TRAb, thyroid ultrasound and orbital computed tomography. Germline-derived CDR1 and CDR2 are LGHDT and YNNKEL (reference sequence). The junction had 11 bases not matched to a gene; V was cut back by 4 bases and J by 4 bases. The CDR3 has 16 residues. This clonotype was detected ten times or more.

The sample taken for sequencing was blood. The chain is built from TRBV3-1 and TRBJ2-7; TRBD1 matches 9 bases. The clonotype originates from a woman younger than 45 with Graves' ophthalmopathy. CDR3 sequence: CASSLSGQGKGYEQYF. CDR3 nucleotides: TGTGCCAGCAGCCTCTCCGGACAGGGGAAGGGATACGAGCAGTACTTC.